Listed here is a single T cell receptor (beta chain). Its antigen is still unknown. No base quality values were provided; no much bigger clone lies one nucleotide off. These data belong to a study of cytomegalovirus exposure and HLA in healthy donors listed by TCRdb under 2017. About the full investigation: In an earlier analysis of 587 of the donors, approximately 260 Gb of sequence data and 100 million or so unique TCR beta sequences from 150 million to 200 million T cells were reported. In a later analysis, previously published TCR beta repertoires from 670 or so donors were re-analyzed and high-resolution HLA genotyping was added so that TCR occurrence patterns could be studied. Among under 450 genotyped donors of the cohort, an average of roughly 240,000 unique TCR beta nucleotide sequences were sequenced per donor, around 18% of them non-productive. A separate validation cohort of roughly 110 different subjects was used in addition to the roughly 700-subject first cohort. The later analysis used no new phenotypic data to find candidate immune exposures, relying instead on TCR beta sequences and their occurrence across donors. To predict cytomegalovirus infection status, the study combined high-throughput TCR immunosequencing, statistical association of individual TCRs with disease status, and machine learning. The number of donors typed differed by locus, with roughly 620-640 for A, B, C, DRB1 and DQB1, 522 for DQA1, some 570 for DPA1, and about 450 for DPB1. The study aimed to test whether cataloging public T cell receptors could reveal signatures of past pathogen exposure. An early release that covered fewer than 750 HLA-typed donors contained about 300 gigabases of sequencing data and tens of millions of unique TCR sequences. In a later genetic analysis, genome-wide SNP genotypes for about 65% of the roughly 700 donors were used, and that subset was treated as a discovery cohort. Every discovery cohort repertoire had been produced on one sequencing platform. Using immunosequencing, the study profiled T cell repertoires from 500 to 800 subjects and related those repertoires to cytomegalovirus serostatus. Of the roughly 410 genotyped donors, approximately 80% were placed in the genetic ancestry cluster associated with self-reported Caucasian donors. An earlier analysis of around 580 of the donors used high-throughput TCR beta sequencing to judge whether each TCR beta V gene segment behaved as functional or pseudogenic. Donor age, sex, ethnicity and CMV serostatus were collected together with the repertoire data. HLA typing covered class I and class II loci at four-digit resolution. A handful of DR-DQ haplotypes were handled as single units for association and clustering because linkage in the cohort was strong. Points the paper makes about the study in general: In a later analysis, HLA-associated TCR beta chains showed more clonal expansion and lower generation probabilities than non-associated chains that were equally common. A later genetic analysis associated a missense DCLRE1C variant with V-gene and J-gene trimming of TCR beta chains, and an independent cohort replicated the association. Because counts were too low, approximately 18 rarely observed V segments, including chromosome 9 orphons, were excluded from the earlier analysis of several hundred of the donors. Only TCR beta chains were sequenced in this cohort, and the absence of alpha or paired-chain data limited detectable features. In an earlier analysis of 587 of the donors, most TCR beta V segments appeared in productive rearrangements about 90% or about 30% of the time, broadly matching IMGT annotations. Most TCR sequences were seen in very few donors, while some public TCRs were found in many individuals. A further reported finding was that TCR beta sequences accurately predicted the HLA-A and HLA-B alleles for most subjects in the first cohort. According to the authors, the approach could potentially be generalized to other disease states and immunological phenotypes. According to a later analysis, TCR association rates differed among HLA loci, with DRB1 alleles showing the most associated TCRs and HLA-C alleles showing the fewest. Some IMGT-functional V segments, including TRBV6-2 and TRBV6-3, could not be distinguished by the 87-base-pair reads and were therefore excluded. The only immune exposure information available for the cohort was CMV serostatus. Sequencing depth was assumed to be roughly uniform across donors in the presence/absence analyses, though that assumption may not hold. Because HLA typing was unavailable for some donors at each locus, only the typed subset was used in association tests. Cytomegalovirus status was reported to be diagnosed by the classifier with high specificity and sensitivity in both the original and validation cohorts. When HLA alleles, especially DR and DQ, strongly co-occurred, TCR associations were difficult to assign to individual alleles. In vitro tests confirmed that three of the cytomegalovirus-associated TCR beta chains recognize cytomegalovirus antigens. According to a later analysis, most CMV-associated TCR beta chains appeared to be HLA-restricted, and the HLA associations seemed to be driven largely by CMV exposure. Specific HLA alleles were associated with over 15,000 TCR beta sequences at a false discovery rate of 0.05 in a later analysis. Linkage disequilibrium might explain the correlated functional status among segregating V segments, but an unknown experimental factor could not be ruled out. A later analysis reported that several top co-occurrence clusters appeared linked to parvovirus B19, influenza, CMV and Epstein-Barr virus. A cluster of highly shared sequence variants was judged likely to be a technical artifact of the sequencing pipeline. The study gave a list of about 170 TCR beta chains associated with cytomegalovirus. A later genetic analysis reported fewer N-insertions in productive TCRs among donors in an Asian-associated ancestry cluster than the approximately 670-donor mean.

Library construction relied on the immunoSEQ multiplex PCR assay. For the multiplex PCR, a mixture combining 60 forward primers for TCR Vbeta segments and 13 reverse primers for TCR Jbeta segments was used. The CDR3 region of rearranged TCR beta genes was amplified from genomic DNA by a multiplex PCR assay. On the Illumina HiSeq System, the amplified TCR beta libraries were sequenced as 87-base-pair reads. The authors' analysis ran thus. In a later analysis, some 80 million unique TCR beta chains were counted across the 650 to 750 repertoires, and around 10 million of these chains were shared by at least two donors. To remove PCR and sequencing errors, raw reads were error-corrected and collapsed into unique sequences using a nearest-neighbor algorithm that merged closely related sequences. Alignment of CDR3 sequences to IMGT reference sequences was used to assign V, D and J gene segments. For a sequence to be retained, at least a six-nucleotide match to both a V gene segment and a J gene segment was required. A rearrangement was called productive if the CDR3 had no stop codons and remained in frame with V and J, and every other rearrangement was called non-productive. Following IMGT convention, CDR3 was defined as the stretch from the second conserved V-encoded cysteine to the conserved J-encoded phenylalanine. The earlier analysis of approximately 500 of the donors excluded sequences that lacked an unambiguous match to a single V gene segment. An earlier analysis of 587 of the donors classified V segments as functional when productive rearrangements were above 56.7% and as segregating when the standard deviation between donors was above 5%. A statistical classification framework was built for diagnosing cytomegalovirus status from the catalog of TCR beta chain sequences. In a later analysis, V and J genes were assigned by comparing TCR nucleotide sequences against IMGT/GENE-DB human TR gene sequences. Using the TCRdist pipeline, a later analysis assigned CDR3 sequences along with most-parsimonious VDJ recombination scenarios. In a later analysis, each TCR beta chain was defined by its CDR3 amino acid sequence together with its V-gene family, and reads lacking a unique V-gene family were excluded. A later analysis removed 592 highly shared, low-generation-probability nucleotide sequences to deal with suspected cross-contamination and a sequencing artifact. A later analysis calculated a clonal expansion index for each public chain from normalized within-repertoire ranks of inferred template counts. A later analysis computed generation probabilities with a VDJ recombination model fitted to out-of-frame rearrangements, and checked the results against IGoR. In a later analysis, TCR-TCR, TCR-HLA and TCR-CMV co-occurrence was scored with hypergeometric tests, and a repertoire-size bias correction was applied to TCR pairs. To estimate false discovery rates, a later analysis permuted the HLA or CMV assignments 20 times. In a later analysis, co-occurring TCRs were grouped with DBSCAN, and TCRdist sequence similarity was added when clustering was performed within HLA-allele-positive subsets. For co-occurrence clustering, repertoires with fewer than 30,000 or more than 120,000 public chains were excluded, along with 4 to 6 repertoires with anomalous nucleotide sharing. In TCRdb, the immuneACCESS table is reduced to in-frame sequences with V and J assigned. These tables do not hold every clone; where another copy was compared, an unresolved V gene accounts for under half, and the others remain unexplained. V, J and clone size were drawn from that table, and D and trimming were deduced from the DNA. Counted in this sample were around 64,000 clones; around 76% of them appeared once. The top ten clones comprise 20% to 25% of the sample.

The cohort comprised 550 to 700 healthy bone marrow donors. All cohort members were sampled while nominally healthy, although unrecorded immune exposures were likely present. The donor tested CMV seropositive, placing the donor among the roughly 270 seropositive members of the cohort. Every donor gave a peripheral blood sample, and the peripheral blood mononuclear cells from that sample were used for TCR beta sequencing. Genomic DNA was extracted from the blood cell samples with the Qiagen DNeasy Blood Extraction Kit. The CDR3 spans 15 residues, from the cysteine through the phenylalanine. Only the CDR3 portion is preserved as DNA: 45 bases, with reading frame beginning at the first base. The germline V gene encodes CDR1 MDHEN and CDR2 SYDVKM. V ends up 0 bases short and J 7 bases short, with an unmatched junction base count of 4.

Rearrangement joined TRBV28 to TRBJ2-4; 9 of the junction bases match TRBD1. Sequenced: PBMCs. The TCR originated in a woman between 25 and 40 years old in good health and CMV-seropositive. The CDR3 protein: CASSLWTGGGNIQYF. The DNA reads as follows: TGTGCCAGCAGTTTATGGACAGGGGGAGGGAACATTCAGTACTTC. The reference TRBV28 and TRBJ2-4 proteins fill in what lies around the CDR3, so the full variable domain reads DVKVTQSSRYLVKRTGEKVFLECVQDMDHENMFWYRQDPGLGLRLIYFSYDVKMKEKGDIPEGYSVSREKKERFSLILESASTNQTSMYLCASSLWTGGGNIQYFGAGTRLSVL.